What follows are 10 T cell receptor beta chains derived from one specimen sequenced in a study of T cells in Graves' hyperthyroidism and ophthalmopathy. Researchers amplified the TCR beta CDR3 regions from RNA transcripts. The HTBI primer set drove a first-round RT-PCR of the TCR CDR3. TCRdb fed the multiplex PCR reads into MiXCR, producing one record per CDR3 protein. The profile shows 550,000 to 850,000 distinct CDR3 sequences, around 20% of them singletons. The specimen was blood. The receptors shown here come from a woman between 45 and 65 years old with Graves' hyperthyroidism that later progressed to Graves' ophthalmopathy.

The chain links TRBV27 to TRBJ2-3; D is perhaps TRBD1 or TRBD2 (6 bases each). V lost 3 bases and J lost 1, with 17 bases in between. Germline CDR1 and CDR2: MNHEY and SMNVEV (reference sequence). The CDR3 length is 17 residues. The CDR3 DNA reads TGTGCCAGCAGTTTTCTCTTGGAGGGGGGCGGCACAGATACGCAGTATTTT. This translates into CASSFLLEGGGTDTQYF.

This clonotype was counted at least ten times. This sequence joins TRBV2 and TRBJ1-6; the D gene is possibly TRBD1 (6 bases). V was trimmed by 7 bases and J by 0 bases, leaving 16 bases between them. This CDR3 is built from 17 residues. Germline CDR1 is SNHLY and CDR2 is FYNNEI. The CDR3 coding sequence is TGTGCCAGCATCCTTCCGAGGGGGAGCTCCTATAATTCACCCCTCCACTTT. This codes for CASILPRGSSYNSPLHF.

This clonotype was detected many times. The rearrangement joins TRBV12-3 or TRBV12-4 to TRBJ1-1, with 8 bases matching TRBD1. Losses at the gene ends were 5 bases for V and 11 bases for J; bases not matched to a gene: 13. The CDR3 has 14 residues. The CDR3 spells CASSRNGQGAFAFF. The CDR3, as DNA: TGTGCCAGCAGTAGGAATGGGCAGGGGGCTTTCGCTTTCTTT.

This clonotype was seen just once. This chain uses TRBV5-4 with TRBJ2-5, with 9 nucleotides matching TRBD2. The CDR3 covers 16 residues. Trimming cost V 0 bases and J 4 bases; bases outside gene matches: 7. Germline CDR1 is SGHNT and CDR2 is YYREEE (reference sequence). The CDR3 protein is CASSLGKRGAVETQYF. In DNA form, the CDR3 reads TGTGCCAGCAGCTTGGGGAAGCGGGGGGCCGTAGAGACCCAGTACTTC.

This chain links TRBV29-1 with TRBJ2-6; D remains ambiguous. The CDR3 spans 13 residues. Germline V gives CDR1 SQVTM, CDR2 ANQGSEA. V was pared by 7 bases and J by 0 bases, with 7 bases between. CDR3 protein: CSAKYSGANVLTF. DNA for the CDR3: TGCAGCGCAAAATACTCTGGGGCCAACGTCCTGACTTTC.

In its sample, this clonotype was seen many times. This sequence joins TRBV12-3 or TRBV12-4 and TRBJ2-1; 15 bases match TRBD2. J gave up 2 bases and V 8 bases, and 4 bases lay outside the gene matches. This CDR3 has 16 residues. CDR3 nucleotides: TGTGCCAGCTCCGGGACTAGCGGGGGGCCCTACAATGAGCAGTTCTTC. Translated: CASSGTSGGPYNEQFF.

This clonotype was counted only a few times. V and J are TRBV6-5 and TRBJ2-1, with D unclear. Germline CDR1 reads MNHEY; CDR2 reads SVGAGI. Trimming stripped 3 bases from V and 9 bases from J, with 12 bases between. This CDR3 comprises 13 residues. CDR3 sequence: CASSYSSAREQFF. In DNA, the CDR3 is TGTGCCAGCAGTTATAGTAGTGCGCGTGAGCAGTTCTTC.

To note about this clonotype: Just one base apart from a much larger clone, this may be a read error. The chain recombines TRBV15 with TRBJ1-2, with D unclear. Germline loops: CDR1 LNHNV, CDR2 YYDKDF (reference sequence). V shed 3 bases and J shed 2 bases, with 7 bases lying between them. The CDR3 is 13 residues long. DNA for the CDR3: TGTGCCACCAGCAGTTACGTAAACTATGGCTACACCTTC. Translating gives CATSSYVNYGYTF.

This clonotype showed up many times. This rearrangement joins TRBV3-1 to TRBJ2-5, with 8 nucleotides matching TRBD2. Germline assignment: CDR1 LGHDT and CDR2 YNNKEL (reference sequence). The CDR3 length is 15 residues. With 2 bases clipped from V and 5 bases from J, the junction kept 7 bases outside the gene matches. The chain's CDR3 is CASSQRTSSTETQYF. CDR3 in DNA: TGTGCCAGCAGCCAAAGGACTAGCTCTACGGAGACCCAGTACTTC.

The chain links TRBV6-1 to TRBJ1-5; D possibly corresponds to TRBD1 (6 bases). The CDR3 runs to 15 residues. Trimming took off 6 bases at V and 3 bases at J, with 15 bases between the two ends. Germline V lookup: CDR1 MNHNS, CDR2 SASEGT. The CDR3 region is CASRPQGGVNQPQHF. The CDR3 DNA reads as TGTGCCAGCAGACCCCAAGGGGGGGTCAATCAGCCCCAGCATTTT.